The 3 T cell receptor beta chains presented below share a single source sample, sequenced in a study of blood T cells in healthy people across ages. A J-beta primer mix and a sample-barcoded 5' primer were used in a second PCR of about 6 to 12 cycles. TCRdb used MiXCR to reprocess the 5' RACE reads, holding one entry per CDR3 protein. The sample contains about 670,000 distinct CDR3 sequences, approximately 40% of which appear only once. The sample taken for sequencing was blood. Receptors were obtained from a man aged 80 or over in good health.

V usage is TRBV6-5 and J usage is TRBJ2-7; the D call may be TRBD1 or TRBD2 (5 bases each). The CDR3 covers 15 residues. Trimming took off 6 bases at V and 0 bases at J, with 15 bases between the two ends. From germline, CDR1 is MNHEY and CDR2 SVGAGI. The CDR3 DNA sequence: TGTGCCAGCAGACCCTCGGGACCAAGCTCCTACGAGCAGTACTTC. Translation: CASRPSGPSSYEQYF.

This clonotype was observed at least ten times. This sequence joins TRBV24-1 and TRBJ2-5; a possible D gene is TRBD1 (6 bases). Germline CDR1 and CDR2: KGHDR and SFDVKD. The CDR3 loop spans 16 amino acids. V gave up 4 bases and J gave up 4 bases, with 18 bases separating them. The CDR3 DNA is TGTGCCACCAGTGACCCCGGACCGGAAGGGGGAGAGACCCAGTACTTC. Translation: CATSDPGPEGGETQYF.

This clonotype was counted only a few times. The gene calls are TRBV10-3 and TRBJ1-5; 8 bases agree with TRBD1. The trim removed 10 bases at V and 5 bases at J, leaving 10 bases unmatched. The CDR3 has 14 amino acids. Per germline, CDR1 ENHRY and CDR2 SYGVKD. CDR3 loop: CATWTGTEYQPQHF. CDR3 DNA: TGTGCCACCTGGACAGGGACGGAGTATCAGCCCCAGCATTTT.